The T cell receptor beta chain described here comes from a study of T cell responses to AZD1222 COVID-19 vaccine (dated by TCRdb to the early 2020s). Study-level background: TCR sequencing was performed for roughly 250 trial participants, of whom around 200 were given two doses of AZD1222 and 26 were given two doses of MenACWY control vaccine. Trial participants were enrolled into age subgroups of 18-55, 56-69 and 70-plus years, which contained 148, 28 and 57 TCR-sequenced participants, respectively.

Concerning this clone itself: The specificity of this receptor is unknown. Base qualities were left out, and no much larger clone turns up one base away.

The CDR3 regions of human TCRbeta chains were analyzed by immunosequencing. The original pipeline was this. TCRs in the repertoires were matched against a reference library of SARS-CoV-2-specific TCRs that had been generated with the MIRA antigen-specificity platform. Breadth was defined as the fraction of unique TCRs that were SARS-CoV-2-associated. Depth was defined as the fraction of total T cells that were SARS-CoV-2-associated. Using the MIRA data, every spike-specific TCR was mapped to the spike region that the TCR reacted to and assigned to either a CD4 or a CD8 class. Log10-transformed breadth and depth values were compared by one-way ANOVA with Sidak's multiple comparisons tests. Imported from immuneACCESS, the table was reduced by TCRdb to in-frame sequences with V and J called. These copies leave out some clones; in studies compared against another copy, an unresolved V gene accounts for under half, and the cause of the remainder is not known. D and trimming were read from the DNA, whereas the V and J calls and clone size are those reported in that table. This sample lists roughly 40,000 clones; 88% were detected once. The ten largest clonotypes hold about 27% of the sample.

The junction shows trimming of 2 bases on V and 6 bases on J, plus 11 bases between the germline ends. The germline V gene specifies MNHEY as CDR1 and SVGAGI as CDR2. The CDR3 holds 13 amino acids from the cysteine to the phenylalanine. Of all the DNA, just the CDR3 is kept, 39 bases in frame from base 1. On the study overall, not on this receptor specifically: Only five to seven AZD1222 recipients were SARS-CoV-2 seropositive at baseline, limiting conclusions about previously exposed vaccinees. No day 14 peak-response samples were available, so repertoires were characterized only after the peak T cell response. The vaccine-associated CD4 TCRs covered the entire spike protein, and the dominant responses fell in regions 160-218 and 743-854. The 56-69-year group was small, and its depth increase did not reach significance, likely because of low power. Spike-specific TCR breadth and depth rose significantly after two AZD1222 doses compared with day 0 and with MenACWY recipients. Participants were mostly white British and included more females than males, and it was suggested by the authors that clonal diversity may have been underestimated. Reportedly, almost half of the unique spike-specific TCRs recognized epitopes lying outside the regions that are mutated in the B.1.351 and B.1.1.7 variants.

What this sample's time point label stands for: about 28 days (+/-7) after the second vaccine dose. According to the study, the label for this sample's treatment or condition signals: meningococcal conjugate vaccine given as trial control. Vaccinee samples came from UK trials COV001 and COV002, including a single-blind randomized controlled phase 2/3 trial of AZD1222 (ChAdOx1 nCoV-19) in healthy adults. For TCRbeta chain sequencing, PBMC samples from trial participants were taken at day 0 and at day 28 after the second dose. The receptor was derived from an adult who received the MenACWY meningococcal vaccine as a control. The sequencing here drew on peripheral blood, taken 28 days after the second dose of the MenACWY control vaccine. The rearranged segments are TRBV6-5 and TRBJ2-7; the D region possibly corresponds to TRBD2 (6 bases align). The DNA sequence follows: TGTGCCAGCAGTTACGGGAGGTTCGGCGAGCAGTACTTC. It specifies CASSYGRFGEQYF.